This passage covers 26 T cell receptor beta chains from one sample sequenced in a study of T-cell memory formation after mild COVID-19. One entry per CDR3 protein results from TCRdb running MiXCR on the 5' RACE reads. This repertoire shows about 290,000 distinct CDR3 sequences, approximately 15% found once; its top ten account for around a fifth. The sequenced sample was PBMCs or a T cell subset sorted from them (not recorded which). These receptor sequences come from a man aged 18 to 29 who had mild COVID-19 (a few samples of this study predate the infection). Cell type and time point are not known.

This clonotype was picked up many times. The chain links TRBV6-2 or TRBV6-3 to TRBJ2-1; D not certain. Germline V gives CDR1 MNHEY, CDR2 SVGEGT. This CDR3 comprises 13 residues. V was cut by 1 base and J by 15 bases, with 16 bases left in between. For the CDR3, the DNA is TGTGCCAGCAGTTACTTCGCAGGAACTGATCTGTTCTTC. It specifies CASSYFAGTDLFF.

This chain joins TRBV12-3 or TRBV12-4 and TRBJ1-5; no clear D. The CDR3 runs 14 residues. Trimming took 6 bases from V and 7 from J, leaving 16 bases between them. CDR3 sequence reads: CASSLGEGRQPQHF. The CDR3, as DNA: TGTGCCAGCAGCTTGGGAGAGGGCCGGCAGCCCCAGCATTTT.

This chain uses TRBV4-2 with TRBJ2-1; 8 bases fit TRBD2. CDR1 and CDR2 from the germline V gene are LGHNA and YNFKEQ. Trimming cost V 5 bases and J 7 bases; bases outside gene matches: 13. CDR3 length: 16 residues. CDR3 loop: CASSKAGLAGDNEQFF. The CDR3 DNA reads as TGTGCCAGCAGCAAAGCCGGACTAGCCGGGGATAATGAGCAGTTCTTC.

The rearrangement links TRBV4-2 to TRBJ2-7; D gene unclear. The CDR3 has 13 amino acids. CDR1 LGHNA and CDR2 YNFKEQ come from the germline V gene. V shed 5 bases and J shed 3 bases, with 11 bases lying between them. In DNA, the CDR3 is TGTGCCAGCAGCTGGGGATGGAACTACGAGCAGTACTTC. Amino acid sequence: CASSWGWNYEQYF.

This clonotype showed up many times. The rearrangement joins TRBV6-5 to TRBJ2-1, with TRBD2 matching over 9 bases. Germline CDR1 reads MNHEY; CDR2 reads SVGAGI. Trimming at V came to 5 bases and at J to 6 bases, leaving 11 bases not matched to a gene. The CDR3 runs to 16 residues. DNA for the CDR3: TGTGCCAGCAGTGATCCTTTGCGGGGGGGCGGCAATGAGCAGTTCTTC. As protein: CASSDPLRGGGNEQFF.

This clonotype turned up a few times. This CDR3 reads CSVGGQFF. Here the CDR3 DNA reads TGCAGCGTTGGCGGGCAGTTCTTC. The chain couples TRBV29-1 to TRBJ2-1; D is uncertain. CDR1 is SQVTM and CDR2 is ANQGSEA in the germline V gene. V was pared by 4 bases and J by 12 bases, with 4 bases between. The CDR3 consists of 8 residues.

This clonotype was seen more than once but under ten times. The CDR3 loop reads CSATEGYEQYF. CDR3 nucleotide sequence: TGCAGCGCGACCGAGGGGTACGAGCAGTACTTC. The chain couples TRBV29-1 to TRBJ2-7; D may match TRBD1 or TRBD2 (5 bases each). This CDR3 comprises 11 residues. With 7 bases removed from V and 4 bases from J, the gap between germline ends came to 11 bases. Germline V CDR1 and CDR2: SQVTM, ANQGSEA.

There are a few counts of this clonotype. CDR3: CASSQRLAGGAVGAQYF. In DNA form, the CDR3 reads TGCGCCAGCAGCCAAAGACTAGCGGGGGGGGCCGTAGGTGCGCAGTATTTT. This sequence joins TRBV5-1 and TRBJ2-3; 14 bases map to TRBD2. The CDR3 contains 17 residues. CDR1 is SGHRS, CDR2 YFSETQ, per germline. V was clipped by 4 bases and J by 10 bases; unmatched bases: 14.

There are a few counts of this clonotype. The genes are TRBV11-2 and TRBJ1-2, with D tentatively TRBD1 (5 bases). V was cut by 11 bases and J by 2 bases, with 15 bases left in between. CDR1 and CDR2 from the germline V gene are SGHAT and FQNNGV. The CDR3 is 13 amino acids. Here the CDR3 reads CAVRGRVNYGYTF. Written as DNA, the CDR3 is TGTGCCGTTAGGGGTAGAGTAAACTATGGCTACACCTTC.

This chain joins TRBV7-2 and TRBJ2-7; D possibly corresponds to TRBD1 (5 bases). This CDR3 contains 15 residues. Germline CDR1 is SGHTA and CDR2 is FQGNSA. The ends were cut back, 7 bases at V and 1 base at J, with 17 bases in the middle. CDR3 sequence: CASTPTGRASYEQYF. In DNA, the CDR3 is TGTGCCAGCACCCCCACTGGCAGGGCATCCTACGAGCAGTACTTC.

The chain is built from TRBV5-4 and TRBJ2-3; 9 bases are a match to TRBD2. In germline, CDR1 is SGHNT, CDR2 YYREEE (reference sequence). J lost 6 bases, V lost 0 bases, and 5 bases had no gene match. The CDR3 length is 15 residues. CDR3 nucleotide sequence: TGTGCCAGCAGCTTGGAACCTAGCGGGGATGATACGCAGTATTTT. This codes for CASSLEPSGDDTQYF.

This chain uses TRBV20-1 with TRBJ1-2; 8 bases are shared with TRBD1. Unmatched junction bases numbered 12, after V lost 2 bases and J lost 7 bases. Germline CDR1 and CDR2: DFQATT and SNEGSKA (reference sequence). The CDR3 contains 15 residues. The CDR3 coding sequence is TGCAGTGCTAGACCCGCGGGACAGGCCGGGGGTGGCTACACCTTC. Translated: CSARPAGQAGGGYTF.

This clonotype has a handful of counts. This chain joins TRBV7-9 and TRBJ2-2, with TRBD2 identical over 13 bases. V lost 8 bases and J lost 5; bases outside the gene matches: 11. The CDR3 length is 17 residues. The V gene's germline CDR1 is SEHNR and CDR2 FQNEAQ (reference sequence). CDR3 in amino acids: CASGRQLAGGYTGELFF. CDR3 coding DNA: TGTGCCAGCGGACGTCAACTAGCGGGGGGGTATACCGGGGAGCTGTTTTTT.

The chain carries TRBV15 and TRBJ1-1; D is undetermined. This CDR3 comprises 10 residues. The germline V gene has CDR1 LNHNV and CDR2 YYDKDF (reference sequence). V was trimmed by 1 base and J by 10 bases, leaving 4 bases between them. DNA for the CDR3: TGTGCCACCAGCAGAGCCCGAGCTTTCTTT. As protein: CATSRARAFF. Drawing the rest from reference TRBV15 and TRBJ1-1, the complete variable domain is DAMVIQNPRYQVTQFGKPVTLSCSQTLNHNVMYWYQQKSSQAPKLLFHYYDKDFNNEADTPDNFQSRRPNTSFCFLDIRSPGLGDTAMYLCATSRARAFFGQGTRLTVV.

This clonotype has ten or more counts. The CDR3 DNA sequence: TGCGCCACCGGGTCCTCTGGAAACACCATATATTTT. This sequence encodes CATGSSGNTIYF. This chain links TRBV5-1 with TRBJ1-3; D is undetermined. CDR1 and CDR2 (germline): SGHRS, YFSETQ. Trimming removed 9 bases at V and 0 bases at J, with 7 bases between. The CDR3 runs 12 residues.

V is TRBV9 and J is TRBJ2-1; 7 bases map to TRBD2. The CDR3 runs 15 residues. Trimming cost V 3 bases and J 4 bases; bases outside gene matches: 7. CDR1 and CDR2 (germline): SGDLS, YYNGEE. CDR3 sequence (DNA): TGTGCCAGCAGCGCACGACTAGCCCAATACAATGAGCAGTTCTTC. It yields the protein CASSARLAQYNEQFF.

This clonotype has at least ten counts. The CDR3 loop is CASSLQSGATDTQYF. As DNA, the CDR3 is TGTGCCAGCAGCTTACAATCGGGGGCTACAGATACGCAGTATTTT. This chain joins TRBV7-2 and TRBJ2-3; D assignment may be TRBD1 or TRBD2 (6 bases each). Looked up from germline, CDR1 is SGHTA and CDR2 is FQGNSA. V lost 2 bases, J lost 3 bases, and 12 bases lay in between. The CDR3 is made up of 15 amino acids.

This clonotype has at least ten counts. V and J are TRBV7-9 and TRBJ2-3; D is unresolved. Trimming cost V 4 bases and J 2 bases, with 4 bases left between them. The CDR3 sequence is 12 residues long. The germline gives CDR1 SEHNR, CDR2 FQNEAQ (reference sequence). CDR3 DNA sequence: TGTGCCAGCAGCTCCCTCACAGATACGCAGTATTTT. Translation: CASSSLTDTQYF.

This clonotype showed up just a few times. The chain carries TRBV7-2 and TRBJ2-3; TRBD1 or TRBD2 may be the D gene (6 bases each). CDR3 length: 15 residues. CDR1 and CDR2 (germline): SGHTA, FQGNSA. V shed 4 bases and J shed 6 bases, with 17 bases lying between them. The CDR3 sequence: CASSYRGQGGDTQYF. The CDR3 nucleotides read TGTGCCAGCAGCTATCGGGGGCAGGGCGGGGATACGCAGTATTTT.

This clonotype was seen only a few times. The rearrangement uses TRBV29-1 and TRBJ2-2; D unresolved. V was cut by 5 bases and J by 5 bases, with 15 bases left in between. The CDR3 runs 14 residues. Germline assignment: CDR1 SQVTM and CDR2 ANQGSEA. The CDR3 protein is CSVRFTFETGELFF. The DNA of the CDR3 is TGCAGCGTTCGGTTCACTTTTGAGACCGGGGAGCTGTTTTTT.

This clonotype was counted between two and nine times. The chain employs TRBV28 and TRBJ2-3; 10 positions match TRBD2. Losses at the gene ends were 0 bases for V and 5 bases for J; bases not matched to a gene: 2. The CDR3 sequence is 15 residues long. Germline loops: CDR1 MDHEN, CDR2 SYDVKM. The CDR3 DNA reads as TGTGCCAGCAGTTTATGGGCTAGCGGGGGAGATACGCAGTATTTT. Translating gives CASSLWASGGDTQYF.

The chain couples TRBV4-2 to TRBJ2-7; D is unresolved. Germline V lookup: CDR1 LGHNA, CDR2 YNFKEQ. The ends were cut back, 0 bases at V and 5 bases at J, with 11 bases in the middle. The CDR3 is 14 amino acids. The CDR3, as DNA: TGTGCCAGCAGCCAAGATCGAGGTAGTGACGAGCAGTACTTC. Protein: CASSQDRGSDEQYF.

The CDR3 nucleotides are TGTGCCAGCAGCCCAGGACAGGGGGCGTTTCCCAACTATGGCTACACCTTC. This sequence encodes CASSPGQGAFPNYGYTF. V and J are TRBV5-5 and TRBJ1-2; TRBD1 matches at 11 bases. J lost 2 bases, V lost 4 bases, and 10 bases had no gene match. CDR1 SGHKS and CDR2 YYEKEE come from the germline V gene (reference sequence). CDR3 size: 17 residues. The full variable domain, its missing parts supplied by reference TRBV5-5 and TRBJ1-2, is DAGVTQSPTHLIKTRGQQVTLRCSPISGHKSVSWYQQVLGQGPQFIFQYYEKEERGRGNFPDRFSARQFPNYSSELNVNALLLGDSALYLCASSPGQGAFPNYGYTFGSGTRLTVV.

This rearrangement joins TRBV20-1 to TRBJ2-3, with TRBD1 matching over 7 bases. With 6 bases clipped from V and 6 bases from J, the junction kept 9 bases outside the gene matches. The CDR3 is 13 amino acids. The germline gives CDR1 DFQATT, CDR2 SNEGSKA (reference sequence). CDR3 protein: CSAFGTASDTQYF. CDR3 nucleotide sequence: TGCAGTGCATTCGGGACAGCATCGGATACGCAGTATTTT.

V is TRBV6-4 and J is TRBJ2-3; the match to TRBD2 covers 7 bases. The CDR3 contains 15 residues. Germline V gene lookup returns CDR1 MRHNA and CDR2 SNTAGT. V was clipped by 6 bases and J by 0 bases; unmatched bases: 6. The CDR3 nucleotides are TGTGCCAGCAGCGCTAGCGGTCACAGCACAGATACGCAGTATTTT. Its translation: CASSASGHSTDTQYF.

In this sample, this clonotype turned up a few times. The chain links TRBV2 to TRBJ1-1; 7 bases align to TRBD1. Germline CDR1 SNHLY, CDR2 FYNNEI. The junction had 11 bases not matched to a gene; V was cut back by 10 bases and J by 3 bases. There are 14 residues in the CDR3. The CDR3 loop is CATFKTGKYTEAFF. CDR3 DNA: TGTGCCACATTTAAGACAGGGAAGTACACTGAAGCTTTCTTT.